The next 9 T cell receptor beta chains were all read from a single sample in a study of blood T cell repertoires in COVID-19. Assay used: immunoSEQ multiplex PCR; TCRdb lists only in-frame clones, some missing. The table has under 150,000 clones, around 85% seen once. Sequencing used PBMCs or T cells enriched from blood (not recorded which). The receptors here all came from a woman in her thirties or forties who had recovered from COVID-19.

In DNA form, the CDR3 reads TGTGCCAGCAGCTTAGACGACAGGGTTGGCTACACCTTC. This gives the protein CASSLDDRVGYTF. The chain joins TRBV7-9 to TRBJ1-2, with 7 bases identical to TRBD1. Germline V lookup: CDR1 SEHNR, CDR2 FQNEAQ (reference sequence). The CDR3 runs 13 residues. V shed 1 base and J 7 bases; nucleotides not matched to a gene: 3.

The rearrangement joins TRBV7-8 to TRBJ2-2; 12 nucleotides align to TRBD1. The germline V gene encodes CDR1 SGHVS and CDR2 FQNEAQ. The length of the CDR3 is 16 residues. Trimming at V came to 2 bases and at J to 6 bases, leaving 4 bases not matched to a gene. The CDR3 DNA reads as TGTGCCAGCAGCTTAAGGGACAGGGGGCTAGCCGGGGAGCTGTTTTTT. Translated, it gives CASSLRDRGLAGELFF.

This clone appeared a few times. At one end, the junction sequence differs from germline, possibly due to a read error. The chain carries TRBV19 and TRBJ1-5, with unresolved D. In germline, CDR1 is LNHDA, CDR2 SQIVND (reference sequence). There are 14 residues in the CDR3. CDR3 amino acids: CASTIVNSNQPQHF. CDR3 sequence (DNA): TGTGCCAGTACTATAGTAAATAGCAATCAGCCCCAGCATTTT.

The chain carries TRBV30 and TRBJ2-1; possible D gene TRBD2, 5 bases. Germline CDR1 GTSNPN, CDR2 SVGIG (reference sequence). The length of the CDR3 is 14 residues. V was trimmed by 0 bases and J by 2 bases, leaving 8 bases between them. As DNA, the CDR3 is TGTGCCTGGAGTGTAGCGGCCACCTACAATGAGCAGTTCTTC. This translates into CAWSVAATYNEQFF.

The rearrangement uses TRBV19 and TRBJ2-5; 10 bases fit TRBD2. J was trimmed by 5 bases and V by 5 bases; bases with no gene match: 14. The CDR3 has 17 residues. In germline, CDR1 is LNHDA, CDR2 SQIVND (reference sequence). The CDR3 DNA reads TGTGCCAGTAGTCTGGGACTAGCGACTCCCACCTTCGAGACCCAGTACTTC. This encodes CASSLGLATPTFETQYF.

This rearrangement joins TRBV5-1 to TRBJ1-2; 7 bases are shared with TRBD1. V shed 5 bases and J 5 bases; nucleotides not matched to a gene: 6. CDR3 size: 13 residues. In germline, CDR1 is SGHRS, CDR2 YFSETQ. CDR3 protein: CASSRDREYGYTF. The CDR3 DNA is TGCGCCAGCAGTCGCGACAGGGAGTATGGCTACACCTTC.

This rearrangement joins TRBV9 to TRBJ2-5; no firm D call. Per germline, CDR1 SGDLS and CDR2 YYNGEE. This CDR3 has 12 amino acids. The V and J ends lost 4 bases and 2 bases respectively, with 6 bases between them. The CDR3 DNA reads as TGTGCCAGCAGCACCACTCAAGAGACCCAGTACTTC. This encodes CASSTTQETQYF.

The CDR3 loop is CASSLGLRLLSYNEQFF. The DNA of the CDR3 is TGTGCCAGCAGCTTAGGGCTAAGACTCCTCTCCTACAATGAGCAGTTCTTC. The rearrangement uses TRBV11-2 and TRBJ2-1; no clear D gene. V dropped 1 base and J dropped 0 bases, with 13 bases sitting between them. The CDR3 sequence is 17 residues long. CDR1 and CDR2 (germline): SGHAT, FQNNGV.

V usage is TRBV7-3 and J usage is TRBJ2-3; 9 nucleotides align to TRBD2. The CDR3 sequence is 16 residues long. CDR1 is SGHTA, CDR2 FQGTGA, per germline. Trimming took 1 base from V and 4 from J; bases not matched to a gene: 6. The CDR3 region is CASSLNPGLASDTQYF. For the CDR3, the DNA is TGTGCCAGCAGCTTAAACCCCGGACTAGCGTCAGATACGCAGTATTTT.